This is a list of T cell receptor beta chains from one sample in a study of blood T cell repertoires in COVID-19. The table came from immunoSEQ multiplex PCR; TCRdb's copy has only in-frame clones and leaves some out. The sample holds around 260,000 clones, about 89% seen once. Sequences were obtained from peripheral blood. The receptors were gathered from a man aged 25 to 40 with acute or convalescent COVID-19. CDR3s include the opening cysteine and the closing phenylalanine or tryptophan. The D gene is left open where the match is weak. Clone size, where shown, is once, few, many, or a class for clones that have expanded.

V: TRBV6-5
size: .
D: .
J: TRBJ2-5
CDR3: CASSYQPSAQETQYF

V: TRBV10-3
size: .
D: .
J: TRBJ2-3
CDR3: CAISQQLAGDTQYF

V: TRBV28
size: once
D: TRBD1
J: TRBJ1-2
CDR3: CASTQTGAYGYTF

V: TRBV5-4
size: once
D: .
J: TRBJ2-7
CDR3: CASSLRGGTLRKQYF

V: TRBV28
size: .
D: TRBD1
J: TRBJ1-3
CDR3: CAARGFISGNTIYF

V: TRBV10-2
size: .
D: .
J: TRBJ2-3
CDR3: CASSELSWWYF

V: TRBV28
size: few
D: TRBD1
J: TRBJ2-1
CDR3: CASSSAGGRPIKEQFF

V: TRBV19
size: once
D: .
J: TRBJ2-1
CDR3: CASSIRGLQFF

V: TRBV28
size: .
D: TRBD2
J: TRBJ2-1
CDR3: CASSLAGEQFF

V: TRBV11-1
size: .
D: .
J: TRBJ1-1
CDR3: CASSVSPGGVGTEAFF

V: TRBV28
size: .
D: TRBD1
J: TRBJ1-1
CDR3: CASRTGQLEAFF

V: TRBV7-6
size: once
D: TRBD1
J: TRBJ1-1
CDR3: CASSLGYRGSTEAFF

V: TRBV3-1/TRBV3-2
size: .
D: TRBD1
J: TRBJ2-7
CDR3: CASSNDRDVSEQYF

V: TRBV6-5
size: .
D: .
J: TRBJ1-1
CDR3: CASSYSRETEAFF

V: TRBV11-2
size: .
D: .
J: TRBJ2-1
CDR3: CASSLEGQARGLEQFF

V: TRBV28
size: .
D: TRBD1
J: TRBJ2-7
CDR3: CASTKGTDYEQYF

V: TRBV5-6
size: .
D: .
J: TRBJ1-1
CDR3: CASSFGGLQNTEAFF

V: TRBV11-3
size: .
D: TRBD1
J: TRBJ2-1
CDR3: CASSTRTGVNNEQFF

V: TRBV12-5
size: few
D: TRBD1
J: TRBJ2-7
CDR3: CASGRDRDEQYF

V: TRBV24-1
size: .
D: .
J: TRBJ2-7
CDR3: CATSDGRATSEEQYF

V: TRBV6-5
size: .
D: TRBD1
J: TRBJ2-5
CDR3: CASSYSNTGGETQYF

V: TRBV12-3/TRBV12-4
size: few
D: .
J: TRBJ1-3
CDR3: CASSLGKIQDSYF

V: TRBV27
size: few
D: .
J: TRBJ1-1
CDR3: CARGGDTEAFF

V: TRBV18
size: .
D: TRBD2
J: TRBJ2-1
CDR3: CASSINSGLASNEQFF

V: TRBV6-6
size: .
D: TRBD2
J: TRBJ2-7
CDR3: CASSYSWTSGTYEQYF

V: TRBV7-9
size: .
D: TRBD1
J: TRBJ1-2
CDR3: CASGLPGGGYTF

V: TRBV5-4
size: .
D: .
J: TRBJ2-7
CDR3: CASSLAGEYEQYF

V: TRBV7-9
size: .
D: TRBD2
J: TRBJ2-7
CDR3: CASSQGLAVPYEQYF

V: TRBV7-8
size: once
D: TRBD1
J: TRBJ2-1
CDR3: CASGQQGQPYNEQFF

V: TRBV11-2
size: .
D: TRBD1
J: TRBJ1-2
CDR3: CASSPTGQGALGYTF

V: TRBV6-1
size: .
D: .
J: TRBJ1-6
CDR3: CASSEARRRNSPLHF

V: TRBV4-1
size: .
D: .
J: TRBJ1-4
CDR3: CASSQGSSEVFF

V: TRBV11-1
size: .
D: TRBD1
J: TRBJ2-7
CDR3: CASSGQGADEQYF